This T cell receptor beta chain stems from a study of immune characterization of retroperitoneal liposarcoma. V lost 5 bases and J lost 8, with 7 bases in between. The CDR3 is 11 residues long. TCRdb recomputed calls from the PCR reads with MiXCR, one row per CDR3 protein. The sample includes 10,000 to 11,000 distinct CDR3 sequences, 26% seen only once; the top ten take roughly 19%. The TCR comes from a male donor with retroperitoneal liposarcoma. Sample: blood. This chain links TRBV12-3 or TRBV12-4 with TRBJ2-4; D is unresolved. The CDR3 here is CASSGSDIQYF. The CDR3 DNA sequence: TGTGCCAGCAGTGGCTCGGACATTCAGTACTTC.